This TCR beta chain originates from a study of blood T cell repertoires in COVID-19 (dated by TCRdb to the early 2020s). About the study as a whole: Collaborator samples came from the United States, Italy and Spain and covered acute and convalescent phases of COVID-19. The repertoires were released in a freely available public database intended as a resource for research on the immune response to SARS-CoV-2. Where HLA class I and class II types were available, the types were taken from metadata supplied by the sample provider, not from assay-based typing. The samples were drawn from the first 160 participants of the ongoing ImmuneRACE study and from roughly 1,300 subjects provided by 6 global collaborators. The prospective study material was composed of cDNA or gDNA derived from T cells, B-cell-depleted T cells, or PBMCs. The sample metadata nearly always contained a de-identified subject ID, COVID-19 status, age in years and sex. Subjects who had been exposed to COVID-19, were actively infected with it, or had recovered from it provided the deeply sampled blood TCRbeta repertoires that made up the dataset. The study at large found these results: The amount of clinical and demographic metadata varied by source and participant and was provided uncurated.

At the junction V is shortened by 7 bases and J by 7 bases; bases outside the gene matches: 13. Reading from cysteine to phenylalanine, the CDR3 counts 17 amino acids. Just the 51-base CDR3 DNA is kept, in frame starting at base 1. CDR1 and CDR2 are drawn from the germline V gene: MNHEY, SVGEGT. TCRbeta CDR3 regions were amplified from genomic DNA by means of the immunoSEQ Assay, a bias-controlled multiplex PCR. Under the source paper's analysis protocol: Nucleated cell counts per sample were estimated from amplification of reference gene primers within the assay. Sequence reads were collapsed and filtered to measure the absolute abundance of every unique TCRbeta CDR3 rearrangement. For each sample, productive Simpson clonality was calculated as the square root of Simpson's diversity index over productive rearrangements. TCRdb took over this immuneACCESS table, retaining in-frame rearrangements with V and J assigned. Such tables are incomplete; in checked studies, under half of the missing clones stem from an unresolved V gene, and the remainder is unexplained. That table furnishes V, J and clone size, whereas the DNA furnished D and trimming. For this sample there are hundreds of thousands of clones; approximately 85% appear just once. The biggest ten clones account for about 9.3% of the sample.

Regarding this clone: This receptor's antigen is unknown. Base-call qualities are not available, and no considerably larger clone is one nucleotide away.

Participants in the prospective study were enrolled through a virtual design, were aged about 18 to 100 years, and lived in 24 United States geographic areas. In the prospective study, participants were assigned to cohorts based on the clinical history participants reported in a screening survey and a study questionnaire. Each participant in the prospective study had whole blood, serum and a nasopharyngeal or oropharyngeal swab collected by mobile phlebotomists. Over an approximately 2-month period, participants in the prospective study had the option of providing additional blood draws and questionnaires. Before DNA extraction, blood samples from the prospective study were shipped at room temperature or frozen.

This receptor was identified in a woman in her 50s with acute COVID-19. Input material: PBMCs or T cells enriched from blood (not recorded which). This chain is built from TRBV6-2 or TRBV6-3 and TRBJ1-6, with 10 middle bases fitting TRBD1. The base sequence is TGTGCCAGCACCCCTAACTCCGACAGGGGGCTAAATTCACCCCTCCACTTT. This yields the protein CASTPNSDRGLNSPLHF.